The clone carrying this T cell receptor beta chain has a handful of counts. Its antigen is not known. Peripheral blood from each donor was collected in a volume of approximately 9.2 milliliters. This sample is part of a study of blood T cells in healthy people across ages. The V end lost 6 bases, the J end lost 0 bases, and 17 bases lay between the germline ends. This CDR3 is 16 amino acids long. Germline CDR1 and CDR2: MDHEN and SYDVKM. Regarding the study as a whole: Fewer expanded clones and more diversity marked long-lived versus aged donors. Any changes in expanded clonotypes were possibly confounded, as donor CMV status remained unknown.

Combining a sample-barcoded 5' primer with a J-beta primer mix, a second PCR ran for roughly 6 to 12 cycles. One entry per CDR3 protein, called by TCRdb with MiXCR from the 5' RACE reads. The table lists 650,000 to 1,000,000 distinct CDR3 sequences, under 40% of them singletons. The sample consisted of blood. This chain links TRBV28 with TRBJ1-1; D perhaps matches TRBD1 (6 bases). The TCR sequence derives from a man in his late teens or twenties in good health. The CDR3 spells CASSLRAGDMNTEAFF. The CDR3 region has the DNA TGTGCCAGCAGCCTGCGGGCAGGGGACATGAACACTGAAGCTTTCTTT.